The entry below gives a single T cell receptor (beta chain) sequence along with its context. The source of the sample is a study of cytomegalovirus exposure and HLA in healthy donors. Both 60 Vbeta primers and 13 Jbeta primers went into the PCR. Assay used: immunoSEQ multiplex PCR; TCRdb lists only in-frame clones, some missing. Seen here are 150,000 to 200,000 clones, over 75% observed once, and the top ten hold 1.5% to 2%. The CDR3 spans 14 residues. CDR1 is SGHVS, CDR2 FNYEAQ, per germline. V lost 4 bases to trimming and J lost 1 base, with 11 bases between them. The chain carries TRBV7-6 and TRBJ2-7; TRBD1 is a possible D gene (5 bases). The sample taken for sequencing was PBMCs. This sequence originates from a man between 18 and 35 years old in good health and CMV-seronegative. The chain's CDR3 is CASSSRTGSYEQYF. In DNA form, the CDR3 reads TGTGCCAGCAGCTCACGCACAGGATCCTACGAGCAGTACTTC.